These 25 T cell receptor beta chains came from one sample sequenced in a study of cytomegalovirus exposure and HLA in healthy donors. Sequencing was performed with immunoSEQ multiplex PCR; in TCRdb, only in-frame clones are kept and a portion is missing. Among more than 250,000 clones listed, more than 80% were seen once. Sequences were obtained from PBMCs. Receptor source: a woman aged 18-30 years in good health and CMV-seronegative.

This CDR3 is CASSTDRGLGEQYF. The CDR3 DNA reads TGTGCCAGCAGCACGGACAGGGGGCTAGGCGAGCAGTACTTC. The chain joins TRBV5-4 to TRBJ2-7; TRBD1 agrees at 11 bases. The CDR3 is 14 residues long. The V and J ends lost 4 bases and 6 bases, in that order; junction bases with no gene match: 6. Germline lookup yields CDR1 SGHNT and CDR2 YYREEE (reference sequence).

The chain combines TRBV19 with TRBJ2-6; 9 nucleotides align to TRBD1. Per germline, CDR1 LNHDA and CDR2 SQIVND (reference sequence). V was clipped by 1 base and J by 1 base; unmatched bases: 2. The CDR3 has 17 residues. The CDR3 sequence: CASSIAGQGSGANVLTF. The CDR3 region has the DNA TGTGCCAGTAGTATAGCGGGACAGGGTTCTGGGGCCAACGTCCTGACTTTC.

The genes are TRBV11-2 and TRBJ1-3, with D possibly TRBD1 on 5 matching bases. V was cut by 6 bases and J by 8 bases, with 14 bases left in between. The CDR3 is 13 residues long. Germline values: CDR1 SGHAT, CDR2 FQNNGV. CDR3 DNA: TGTGCCAGCAGGGAAGGGGTTGAAGACACCATATATTTT. This gives the protein CASREGVEDTIYF.

The V and J genes are TRBV7-9 and TRBJ2-7; no clear D. Germline lookup yields CDR1 SEHNR and CDR2 FQNEAQ (reference sequence). Trimming cost V 4 bases and J 7 bases, with 8 bases left between them. CDR3 length: 11 amino acids. CDR3 DNA: TGTGCCAGCAGCTCCCCGGGTGAGCAGTACTTC. Protein sequence: CASSSPGEQYF. Full variable domain (remainder filled in from reference TRBV7-9 and TRBJ2-7): DTGVSQNPRHKITKRGQNVTFRCDPISEHNRLYWYRQTLGQGPEFLTYFQNEAQLEKSRLLSDRFSAERPKGSFSTLEIQRTEQGDSAMYLCASSSPGEQYFGPGTRLTVT.

This clone came up once. The chain employs TRBV5-1 and TRBJ2-2; TRBD1 matches at 7 bases. The junction had 12 bases not matched to a gene; V was cut back by 4 bases and J by 0 bases. CDR1 and CDR2 (germline): SGHRS, YFSETQ. CDR3 size: 18 residues. The CDR3 sequence is CASSRLPGTVTNTGELFF. DNA for the CDR3: TGCGCCAGCAGCAGACTCCCGGGGACAGTTACGAACACCGGGGAGCTGTTTTTT.

This chain uses TRBV5-1 with TRBJ2-1; the match to TRBD2 covers 13 bases. V trimming: 6 bases; J trimming: 7 bases; junction bases outside the gene matches: 7. This CDR3 is built from 15 residues. CDR1 is SGHRS and CDR2 is YFSETQ in the germline V gene. The CDR3 reads CASTLLAGGENEQFF. CDR3 DNA: TGCGCCAGCACCCTACTAGCGGGAGGGGAGAATGAGCAGTTCTTC. Full variable domain (remainder filled in from reference TRBV5-1 and TRBJ2-1): KAGVTQTPRYLIKTRGQQVTLSCSPISGHRSVSWYQQTPGQGLQFLFEYFSETQRNKGNFPGRFSGRQFSNSRSEMNVSTLELGDSALYLCASTLLAGGENEQFFGPGTRLTVL.

This rearrangement joins TRBV6-5 to TRBJ1-2; D possibly corresponds to TRBD1 (6 bases). Trimming cost V 2 bases and J 7 bases, with 14 bases left between them. This CDR3 is 14 amino acids long. CDR1 is MNHEY, CDR2 SVGAGI, per germline. The CDR3 sequence is CASSYPGVIGGYTF. CDR3 bases: TGTGCCAGCAGTTACCCAGGGGTGATTGGTGGCTACACCTTC.

J is TRBJ1-4 and V is TRBV6-5, with D possibly being TRBD1 (6 bases). The V and J ends lost 0 bases and 8 bases respectively, with 13 bases between them. Per the germline V gene, CDR1 is MNHEY and CDR2 is SVGAGI. The CDR3 sequence is 15 residues long. The CDR3 loop is CASSYSPRGGEKLFF. DNA for the CDR3: TGTGCCAGCAGTTACTCCCCCAGGGGTGGCGAAAAACTGTTTTTT.

The chain joins TRBV13 to TRBJ1-1, with a possible D match to TRBD1 (6 bases). The CDR3 runs to 15 residues. Trimming removed 1 base at V and 4 bases at J, with 13 bases between. Germline V gives CDR1 PRHDT, CDR2 FYEKMQ (reference sequence). CDR3 nucleotide sequence: TGTGCCAGCAGCTTAGTCAGGGGAATGGGCACTGAAGCTTTCTTT. Translating it yields CASSLVRGMGTEAFF.

The chain uses TRBV6-5 and TRBJ2-7; D is perhaps TRBD2 (6 bases). Trimming cost V 8 bases and J 10 bases, with 21 bases left between them. The CDR3 runs 13 residues. Per germline, CDR1 MNHEY and CDR2 SVGAGI. The CDR3 DNA sequence: TGTGCCAGCTTACCGGGCCGGACTACCAAACAGTACTTC. This codes for CASLPGRTTKQYF.

The chain uses TRBV5-5 and TRBJ1-2; D not certain. This CDR3 contains 13 residues. The germline CDR1 and CDR2 sequences are SGHKS and YYEKEE (reference sequence). Trimming left V 1 base short and J 4 bases short, with 8 bases between. The CDR3 reads CASSLTEVYGYTF. The CDR3 nucleotides are TGTGCCAGCAGCTTGACAGAAGTCTATGGCTACACCTTC.

The gene calls are TRBV19 and TRBJ2-7; D may be TRBD2 (5 bases). V lost 1 base and J 6 bases, leaving 13 bases between the germline ends. The CDR3 has 14 amino acids. CDR1 and CDR2 from the germline V gene are LNHDA and SQIVND (reference sequence). CDR3 region: CASSIGPGIGEQYF. DNA for the CDR3: TGTGCCAGTAGTATAGGCCCCGGGATCGGCGAGCAGTACTTC.

The rearrangement links TRBV2 to TRBJ2-7, with 9 bases identical to TRBD2. The CDR3 runs 16 residues. The junction had 6 bases not matched to a gene; V was cut back by 1 base and J by 2 bases. CDR1 is SNHLY and CDR2 is FYNNEI in the germline V gene. CDR3 protein: CASSEGGGTSPYEQYF. The CDR3 DNA is TGTGCCAGCAGTGAAGGAGGGGGGACTAGCCCCTACGAGCAGTACTTC.

This clone was observed a few times. This chain links TRBV4-1 with TRBJ1-1; the D is unclear. V dropped 0 bases and J dropped 3 bases, with 2 bases sitting between them. In germline, CDR1 is MGHRA, CDR2 YSYEKL. The length of the CDR3 is 12 residues. CDR3 nucleotide sequence: TGCGCCAGCAGCCAAGACTACACTGAAGCTTTCTTT. Translation gives CASSQDYTEAFF.

V and J are TRBV19 and TRBJ2-3, with TRBD1 as a possible D gene (6 bases). Per the germline V gene, CDR1 is LNHDA and CDR2 is SQIVND (reference sequence). The CDR3 extends over 15 amino acids. The V end lost 11 bases, the J end lost 1 base, and 19 bases lay between the germline ends. CDR3 region: CASRAGAAGTDTQYF. CDR3 nucleotides: TGTGCCTCAAGGGCAGGGGCTGCGGGCACAGATACGCAGTATTTT.

The J gene is TRBJ1-2, the V gene TRBV5-4; TRBD1 agrees at 9 bases. Germline V gene data show CDR1 as SGHNT and CDR2 as YYREEE (reference sequence). The CDR3 contains 14 residues. The V segment lost 6 bases and the J segment 7 bases; nucleotides outside the gene matches: 10. CDR3 in amino acids: CASNRDRDVLGYTF. The CDR3 nucleotides read TGTGCCAGCAACCGGGACAGGGATGTACTTGGCTACACCTTC.

The chain links TRBV7-2 to TRBJ1-1; unclear D gene. The CDR3 covers 13 residues. V was clipped by 1 base and J by 7 bases, with 10 bases between them. CDR1 SGHTA and CDR2 FQGNSA come from the germline V gene. The CDR3 sequence: CASSLDLALEAFF. In nucleotides, the CDR3 is TGTGCCAGCAGCTTAGATTTAGCTCTTGAAGCTTTCTTT.

The V call is TRBV27, the J call TRBJ1-1, with D tentatively TRBD1 (5 bases). The V gene lost 8 bases and the J gene lost 4 bases, with 14 bases spanning the gap. CDR1 is MNHEY and CDR2 is SMNVEV in the germline V gene (reference sequence). The CDR3 runs to 13 residues. In DNA form, the CDR3 reads TGTGCCAGCTCTTTTCCAGGGCCCACTGAAGCTTTCTTT. Translated, it gives CASSFPGPTEAFF.

This clone was seen a handful of times. V gene TRBV9 combines with J gene TRBJ1-2, with D perhaps TRBD1 (5 bases). This CDR3 contains 12 residues. V was shortened by 3 bases and J by 7 bases, with 10 bases between the two germline ends. Germline CDR1 is SGDLS and CDR2 is YYNGEE. Here the CDR3 DNA reads TGTGCCAGCAGCGACGGGCAGGGTGGCTACACCTTC. This translates into CASSDGQGGYTF.

This clone was seen a handful of times. The J gene is TRBJ1-1, the V gene TRBV30, with 7 bases lining up with TRBD1. V gave up 3 bases and J gave up 3 bases; unmatched junction bases: 4. The CDR3 totals 13 residues. Germline values: CDR1 GTSNPN, CDR2 SVGIG (reference sequence). The CDR3 is CAWRTGLDTEAFF. In DNA, the CDR3 is TGTGCCTGGAGGACAGGGTTGGACACTGAAGCTTTCTTT.

The V and J genes are TRBV5-1 and TRBJ2-1; D uncertain. The V gene's germline CDR1 is SGHRS and CDR2 YFSETQ. Trimming cost V 0 bases and J 1 base, with 5 bases left between them. The CDR3 extends over 14 amino acids. CDR3 DNA: TGCGCCAGCAGCTTGGTACTTTCCTACAATGAGCAGTTCTTC. It specifies CASSLVLSYNEQFF.

V is TRBV11-3 and J is TRBJ2-7; TRBD2 matches at 8 bases. The CDR3 has 14 residues. With V trimmed by 4 bases and J by 4 bases, 6 bases remained unmatched. Germline V gene lookup returns CDR1 SGHNT and CDR2 YENEEA. The CDR3 loop reads CASSYGSGTYEQYF. The CDR3 DNA is TGTGCCAGCAGCTATGGTAGCGGGACATACGAGCAGTACTTC.

The chain employs TRBV19 and TRBJ2-1; TRBD2 aligns across 13 bases. The CDR3 sequence is 18 residues long. Losses at the gene ends were 6 bases for V and 7 bases for J; bases not matched to a gene: 15. Germline lookup yields CDR1 LNHDA and CDR2 SQIVND (reference sequence). The CDR3, as DNA: TGTGCCAGTAGCAATACCCCGAGGACTAGCGGGAGTTATAATGAGCAGTTCTTC. Translating it yields CASSNTPRTSGSYNEQFF.

This clone was observed once. The V gene is TRBV28, the J gene TRBJ2-2; 7 bases are a match to TRBD2. Looked up from germline, CDR1 is MDHEN and CDR2 is SYDVKM. The J segment lost 6 bases and the V segment lost 2 bases, leaving 3 bases of the junction unmatched. The CDR3 contains 14 residues. The CDR3 sequence is CASSLGGEAGELFF. The CDR3 nucleotides read TGTGCCAGCAGTTTAGGGGGGGAAGCCGGGGAGCTGTTTTTT. The full variable domain, in which reference TRBV28 and TRBJ2-2 provide the parts outside the CDR3, is DVKVTQSSRYLVKRTGEKVFLECVQDMDHENMFWYRQDPGLGLRLIYFSYDVKMKEKGDIPEGYSVSREKKERFSLILESASTNQTSMYLCASSLGGEAGELFFGEGSRLTVL.

The rearrangement uses TRBV13 and TRBJ2-3; 9 bases match TRBD2. The CDR3 is 16 residues long. Germline values: CDR1 PRHDT, CDR2 FYEKMQ (reference sequence). Trimming at V came to 2 bases and at J to 2 bases, leaving 5 bases not matched to a gene. The CDR3 nucleotides read TGTGCCAGCAGCTTATCGGCTAGCGGGACCACAGATACGCAGTATTTT. This encodes CASSLSASGTTDTQYF.